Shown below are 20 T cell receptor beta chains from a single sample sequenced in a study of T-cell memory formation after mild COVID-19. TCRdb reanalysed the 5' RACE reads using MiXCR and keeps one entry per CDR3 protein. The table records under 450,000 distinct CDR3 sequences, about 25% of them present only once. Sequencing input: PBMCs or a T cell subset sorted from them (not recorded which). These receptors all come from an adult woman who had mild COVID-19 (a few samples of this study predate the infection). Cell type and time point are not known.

For the CDR3, the DNA is TGTGCCAGCAGCTCTATTGACAGTAGCAATCAGCCCCAGCATTTT. This translates into CASSSIDSSNQPQHF. V usage is TRBV27 and J usage is TRBJ1-5; possibly TRBD1 for D (5 bases). Trimming shortened V by 6 bases and J by 0 bases, and 12 bases separated the two germline ends. CDR1 is MNHEY, CDR2 SMNVEV, per germline (reference sequence). The CDR3 runs 15 residues.

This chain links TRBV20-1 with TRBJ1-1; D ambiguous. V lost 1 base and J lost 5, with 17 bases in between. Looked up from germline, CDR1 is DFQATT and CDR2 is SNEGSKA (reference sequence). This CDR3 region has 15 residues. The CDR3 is CSARAGGVARTEAFF. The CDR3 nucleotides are TGCAGTGCTAGAGCAGGTGGGGTTGCTAGGACTGAAGCTTTCTTT.

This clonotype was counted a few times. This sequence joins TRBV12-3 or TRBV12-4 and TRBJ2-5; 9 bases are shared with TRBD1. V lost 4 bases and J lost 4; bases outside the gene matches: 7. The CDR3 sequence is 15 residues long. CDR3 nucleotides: TGTGCCAGCAGTTCGCTGGACAGGGGTCGAGAGACCCAGTACTTC. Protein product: CASSSLDRGRETQYF.

DNA for the CDR3: TGTGCCAGCAGCTTATGGGGAAACGTCCTGACTTTC. It encodes CASSLWGNVLTF. The chain combines TRBV7-3 with TRBJ2-6; D is unresolved. Deletions cut 2 bases from V and 10 bases from J, with 6 bases between. Looked up from germline, CDR1 is SGHTA and CDR2 is FQGTGA. There are 12 residues in the CDR3.

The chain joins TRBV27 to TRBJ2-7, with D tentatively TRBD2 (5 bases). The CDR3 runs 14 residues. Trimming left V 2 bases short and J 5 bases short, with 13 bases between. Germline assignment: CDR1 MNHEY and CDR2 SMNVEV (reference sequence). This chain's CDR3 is CASSLRGSVNEQYF. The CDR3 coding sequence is TGTGCCAGCAGTTTACGGGGATCGGTCAACGAGCAGTACTTC.

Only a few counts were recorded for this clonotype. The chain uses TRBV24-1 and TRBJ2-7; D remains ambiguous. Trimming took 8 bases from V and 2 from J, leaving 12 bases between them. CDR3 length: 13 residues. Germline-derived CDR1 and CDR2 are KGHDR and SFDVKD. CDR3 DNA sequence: TGTGCCACCATGGGTTCAGGAACCTACGAGCAGTACTTC. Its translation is CATMGSGTYEQYF.

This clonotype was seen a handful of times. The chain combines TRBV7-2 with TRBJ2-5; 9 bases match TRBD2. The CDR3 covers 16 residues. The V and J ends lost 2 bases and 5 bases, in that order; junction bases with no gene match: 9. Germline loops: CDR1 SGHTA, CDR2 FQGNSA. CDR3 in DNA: TGTGCCAGCAGCTTAAGTCTTAGCGGGGGCGGGGAGACCCAGTACTTC. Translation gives CASSLSLSGGGETQYF.

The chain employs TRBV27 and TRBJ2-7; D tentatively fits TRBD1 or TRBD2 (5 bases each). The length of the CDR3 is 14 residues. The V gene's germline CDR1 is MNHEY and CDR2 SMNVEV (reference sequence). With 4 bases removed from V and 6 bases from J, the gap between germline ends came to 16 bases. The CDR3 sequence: CASSSHVPGAEQYF. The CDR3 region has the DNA TGTGCCAGCAGTTCTCACGTACCCGGGGCCGAGCAGTACTTC.

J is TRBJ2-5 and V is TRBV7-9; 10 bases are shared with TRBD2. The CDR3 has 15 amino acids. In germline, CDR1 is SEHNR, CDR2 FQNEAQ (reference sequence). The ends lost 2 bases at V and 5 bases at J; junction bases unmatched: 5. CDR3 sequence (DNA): TGTGCCAGCAGCTTATTCCTAGCGGGGGTGGAGACCCAGTACTTC. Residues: CASSLFLAGVETQYF.

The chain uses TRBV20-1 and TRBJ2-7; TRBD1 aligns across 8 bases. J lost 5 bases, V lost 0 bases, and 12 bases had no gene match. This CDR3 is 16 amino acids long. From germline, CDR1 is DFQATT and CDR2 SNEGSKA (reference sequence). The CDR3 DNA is TGCAGTGCTAGAGAAAGGGACAGGTCCTTATTCGACGAGCAGTACTTC. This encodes CSARERDRSLFDEQYF.

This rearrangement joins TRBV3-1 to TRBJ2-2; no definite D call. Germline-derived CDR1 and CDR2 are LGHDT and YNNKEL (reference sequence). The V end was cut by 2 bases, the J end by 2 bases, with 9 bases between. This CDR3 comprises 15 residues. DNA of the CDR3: TGTGCCAGCAGCCAACTCCTAACAAACACCGGGGAGCTGTTTTTT. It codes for CASSQLLTNTGELFF.

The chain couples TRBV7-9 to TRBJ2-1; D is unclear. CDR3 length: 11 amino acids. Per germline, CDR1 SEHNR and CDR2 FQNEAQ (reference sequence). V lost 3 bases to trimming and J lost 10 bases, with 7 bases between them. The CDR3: CASSFPREQFF. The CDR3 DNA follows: TGTGCCAGCAGCTTCCCTAGAGAGCAGTTCTTC.

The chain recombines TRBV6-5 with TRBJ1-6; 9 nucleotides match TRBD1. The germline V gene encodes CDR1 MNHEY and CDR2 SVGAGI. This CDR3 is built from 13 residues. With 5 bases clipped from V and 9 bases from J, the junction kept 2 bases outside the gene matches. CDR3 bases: TGTGCCAGCAGTGGGACAGGGATTTCACCCCTCCACTTT. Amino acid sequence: CASSGTGISPLHF.

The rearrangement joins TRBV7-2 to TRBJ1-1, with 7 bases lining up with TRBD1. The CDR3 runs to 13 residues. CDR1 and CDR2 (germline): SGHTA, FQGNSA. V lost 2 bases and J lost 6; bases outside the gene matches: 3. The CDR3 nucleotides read TGTGCCAGCAGCTTACCTCAGGGGGCTGAAGCTTTCTTT. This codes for CASSLPQGAEAFF.

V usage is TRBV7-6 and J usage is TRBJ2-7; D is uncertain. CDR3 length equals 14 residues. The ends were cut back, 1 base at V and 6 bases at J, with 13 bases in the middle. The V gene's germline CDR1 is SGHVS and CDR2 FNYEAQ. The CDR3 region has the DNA TGTGCCAGCAGCTTAGACAGCCCCGAATTCGAGCAGTACTTC. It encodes CASSLDSPEFEQYF.

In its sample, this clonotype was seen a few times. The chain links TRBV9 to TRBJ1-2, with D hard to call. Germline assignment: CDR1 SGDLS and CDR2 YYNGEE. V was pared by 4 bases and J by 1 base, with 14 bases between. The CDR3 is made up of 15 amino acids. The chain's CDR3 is CASSSVHIFNYGYTF. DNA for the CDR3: TGTGCCAGCAGCTCAGTTCATATTTTTAACTATGGCTACACCTTC.

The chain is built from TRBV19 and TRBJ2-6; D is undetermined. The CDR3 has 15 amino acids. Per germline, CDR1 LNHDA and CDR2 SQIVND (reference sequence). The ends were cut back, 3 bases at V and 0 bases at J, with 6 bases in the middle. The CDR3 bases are TGTGCCAGTAGTATCTCGCTCTCTGGGGCCAACGTCCTGACTTTC. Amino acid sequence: CASSISLSGANVLTF.

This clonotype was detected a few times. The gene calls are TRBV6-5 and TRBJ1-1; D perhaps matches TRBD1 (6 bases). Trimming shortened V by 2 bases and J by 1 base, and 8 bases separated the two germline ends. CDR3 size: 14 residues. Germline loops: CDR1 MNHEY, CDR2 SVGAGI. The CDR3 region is CASSYLTGNTEAFF. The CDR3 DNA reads TGTGCCAGCAGTTACCTGACAGGGAACACTGAAGCTTTCTTT.

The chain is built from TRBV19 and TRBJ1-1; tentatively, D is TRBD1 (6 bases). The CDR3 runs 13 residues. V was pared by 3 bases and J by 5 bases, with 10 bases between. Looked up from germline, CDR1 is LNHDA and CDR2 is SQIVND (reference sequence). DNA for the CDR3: TGTGCCAGTAGTATTGGGGGGCTGACTGAAGCTTTCTTT. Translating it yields CASSIGGLTEAFF.

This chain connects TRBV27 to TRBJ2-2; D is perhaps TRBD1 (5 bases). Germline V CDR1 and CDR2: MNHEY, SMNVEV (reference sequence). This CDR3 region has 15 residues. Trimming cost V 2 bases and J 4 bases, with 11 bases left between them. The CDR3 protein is CASSLRGGVTGELFF. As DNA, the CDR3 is TGTGCCAGCAGTTTAAGGGGCGGAGTCACCGGGGAGCTGTTTTTT.